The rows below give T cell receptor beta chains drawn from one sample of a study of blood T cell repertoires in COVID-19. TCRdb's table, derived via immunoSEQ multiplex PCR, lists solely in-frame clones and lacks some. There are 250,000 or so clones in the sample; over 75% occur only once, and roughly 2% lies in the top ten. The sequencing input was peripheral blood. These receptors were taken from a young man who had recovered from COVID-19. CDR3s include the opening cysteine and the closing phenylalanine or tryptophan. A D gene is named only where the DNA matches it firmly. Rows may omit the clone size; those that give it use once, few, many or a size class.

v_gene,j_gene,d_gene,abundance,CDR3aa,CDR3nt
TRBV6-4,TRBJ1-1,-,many,CASSQRHLKNTEAFF,TGTGCCAGCAGTCAGAGACACCTAAAGAACACTGAAGCTTTCTTT
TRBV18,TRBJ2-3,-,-,CASSPPGGRGTDTQYF,TGTGCCAGCTCACCACCCGGGGGGCGAGGCACAGATACGCAGTATTTT
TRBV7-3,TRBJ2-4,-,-,CASSIGQEGDIQYF,TGTGCCAGCAGCATAGGACAGGAGGGGGACATTCAGTACTTC
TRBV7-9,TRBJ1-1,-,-,CASSAWETTEAFF,TGTGCCAGCAGCGCATGGGAGACCACTGAAGCTTTCTTT
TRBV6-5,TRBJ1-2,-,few,CASSFREPTNYGYTF,TGTGCCAGCAGCTTCCGGGAGCCGACTAACTATGGCTACACCTTC
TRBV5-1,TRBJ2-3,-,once,CASSLDPAGGTDTQYF,TGCGCCAGCAGCTTGGATCCGGCAGGGGGGACAGATACGCAGTATTTT
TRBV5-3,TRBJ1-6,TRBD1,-,CARSPQRKSDRGNSPLHF,TGTGCCAGAAGCCCACAACGTAAAAGCGACAGGGGGAATTCACCCCTCCACTTT
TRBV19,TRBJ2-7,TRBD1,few,CASSYRGPPDEQYF,TGTGCCAGTAGTTACAGGGGGCCTCCCGACGAGCAGTACTTC
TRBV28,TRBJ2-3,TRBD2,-,CASSRDPGLAGDTQYF,TGTGCCAGCAGCCGGGATCCGGGACTAGCGGGGGACACGCAGTATTTT
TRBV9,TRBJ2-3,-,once,CASSVGGPSTDTQYF,TGTGCCAGCAGCGTAGGGGGGCCGAGCACAGATACGCAGTATTTT
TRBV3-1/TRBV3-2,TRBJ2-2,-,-,CASSHRGGDTGELFF,TGTGCCAGCAGCCACCGCGGGGGCGACACCGGGGAGCTGTTTTTT
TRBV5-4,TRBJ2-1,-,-,CASSSGVAPGNNEQFF,TGTGCCAGCAGCTCGGGTGTAGCGCCTGGAAACAATGAGCAGTTCTTC
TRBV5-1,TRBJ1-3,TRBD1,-,CASSLGTGGSLSSGNTIYF,TGCGCCAGCAGCCTCGGGACAGGGGGTTCCCTGAGCTCTGGAAACACCATATATTTT
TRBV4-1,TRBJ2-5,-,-,CASSPREAETQYF,TGCGCCAGCAGCCCCCGGGAAGCGGAGACCCAGTACTTC
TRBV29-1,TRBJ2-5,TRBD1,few,CSADRGSQETQYF,TGCAGCGCTGACAGGGGGTCACAAGAGACCCAGTACTTC
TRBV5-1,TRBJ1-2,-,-,CASSLEGPRYGYTF,TGCGCCAGCAGCTTGGAGGGGCCGCGGTATGGCTACACCTTC
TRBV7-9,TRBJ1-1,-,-,CASSLAGAGTEAFF,TGTGCCAGCAGCTTAGCAGGGGCAGGTACTGAAGCTTTCTTT
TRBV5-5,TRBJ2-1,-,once,CASSLDSLYNEQFF,TGTGCCAGCAGCCTCGACAGCTTGTACAATGAGCAGTTCTTC
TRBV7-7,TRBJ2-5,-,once,CASSRNPGNQETQYF,TGTGCCAGCAGCCGAAACCCGGGGAACCAAGAGACCCAGTACTTC
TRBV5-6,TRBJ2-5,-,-,CASSSTVTQYF,TGTGCCAGCAGCTCTACGGTGACCCAGTACTTC
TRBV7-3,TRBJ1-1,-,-,CASSLTASSSKAFF,TGTGCCAGCAGCTTAACTGCTAGCTCCTCCAAAGCTTTCTTT
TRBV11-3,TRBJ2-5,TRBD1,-,CASSSRQGAGETQYF,TGTGCCAGCAGCTCGAGACAGGGGGCGGGCGAGACCCAGTACTTC
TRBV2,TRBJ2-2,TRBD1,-,CASSVKRTGTGELFF,TGTGCCAGCAGTGTTAAGCGGACAGGGACCGGGGAGCTGTTTTTT
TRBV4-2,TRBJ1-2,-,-,CASSQDQANYGYTF,TGTGCCAGCAGCCAAGACCAGGCTAACTATGGCTACACCTTC
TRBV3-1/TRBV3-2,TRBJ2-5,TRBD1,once,CASSQGTGWETQYF,TGTGCCAGCAGCCAAGGGACAGGCTGGGAGACCCAGTACTTC
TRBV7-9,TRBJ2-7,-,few,CASSPIPEQYF,TGTGCCAGCAGCCCCATCCCCGAGCAGTACTTC
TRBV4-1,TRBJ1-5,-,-,CASRKEQGINQPQHF,TGCGCCAGCAGGAAAGAGCAGGGCATCAATCAGCCCCAGCATTTT
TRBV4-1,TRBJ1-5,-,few,CASSQDGSDYQPQHF,TGCGCCAGCAGCCAAGATGGAAGCGATTATCAGCCCCAGCATTTT
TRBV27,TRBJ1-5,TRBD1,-,CASSQFRGVQPQHF,TGTGCCAGCAGTCAATTCAGGGGGGTTCAGCCCCAGCATTTT